This T cell receptor beta chain was recorded in a study of T cell responses to AZD1222 COVID-19 vaccine. Findings and caveats of the study: In a largely white British group with more females than males, clonal diversity was possibly underestimated.

Sequencing was performed with immunoSEQ multiplex PCR; in TCRdb, only in-frame clones are kept and a portion is missing. There are roughly 46,000 clones in the sample; 70% to 90% occur only once, and around 25% lies in the top ten. As for this clone: Its specificity is not known.

Sequenced material: peripheral blood, taken 28 days after the second AZD1222 dose. This sequence was found in an adult who received the AZD1222 COVID-19 vaccine.

The CDR3 DNA follows: TGTGCCAGCAGTCAACAGGGAGGGACTGAAGCTTTCTTT. Protein: CASSQQGGTEAFF. V and J are TRBV2 and TRBJ1-1; a possible D gene is TRBD1 (6 bases). The germline V gene encodes CDR1 SNHLY and CDR2 FYNNEI. With 5 bases removed from V and 5 bases from J, the gap between germline ends came to 12 bases. This CDR3 has 13 residues.